The next 24 T cell receptor beta chains were all read from a single sample in a study of T cells in Graves' hyperthyroidism and ophthalmopathy. The source material, RNA transcripts, was used to amplify TCR beta CDR3 regions. TCR CDR3 regions were first amplified by RT-PCR with HTBI primers. A single record per CDR3 protein comes from TCRdb applying MiXCR to the multiplex PCR reads. The sample includes more than 550,000 distinct CDR3 sequences, 15% to 20% of them seen just once. The material sequenced was blood. The origin of the receptors is a man aged 45-65 years with Graves' hyperthyroidism.

This clonotype was picked up many times. The chain has TRBV2 and TRBJ1-1, with 8 bases lining up with TRBD1. CDR1 is SNHLY, CDR2 FYNNEI, per germline. After removal of 6 bases from V and 6 bases from J, the junction contained 6 bases not matched to a gene. CDR3 length: 13 residues. The CDR3 loop is CASSDRGRAEAFF. The DNA for the CDR3 is TGTGCCAGCAGCGACAGGGGTCGAGCTGAAGCTTTCTTT.

V usage is TRBV20-1 and J usage is TRBJ1-2; 10 bases are shared with TRBD1. The CDR3 is 18 residues long. V lost 3 bases to trimming and J lost 0 bases; unmatched junction nucleotides: 13. Per germline, CDR1 DFQATT and CDR2 SNEGSKA (reference sequence). The CDR3 bases are TGCAGTGCTAGGGAGGGGCCGGGACAGGGGACAACTAACTATGGCTACACCTTC. Protein: CSAREGPGQGTTNYGYTF.

This clonotype was counted at least ten times. This chain uses TRBV30 with TRBJ2-7, with 11 bases that match TRBD2. Trimming cost V 3 bases and J 6 bases; bases outside gene matches: 4. This CDR3 has 13 residues. The germline V gene encodes CDR1 GTSNPN and CDR2 SVGIG (reference sequence). Written as DNA, the CDR3 is TGTGCCTGGAGACTAGCGGGAGACGCCGAGCAGTACTTC. This encodes CAWRLAGDAEQYF.

This clonotype was seen repeatedly, ten times or more. This sequence joins TRBV2 and TRBJ1-4, with D perhaps matching TRBD1 (5 bases). This CDR3 comprises 14 residues. Germline-derived CDR1 and CDR2 are SNHLY and FYNNEI. V was clipped by 3 bases and J by 8 bases, with 13 bases between them. The CDR3 spells CASSESGSSEKLFF. The CDR3 nucleotides are TGTGCCAGCAGTGAGTCAGGGAGTAGCGAAAAACTGTTTTTT.

This clonotype was detected many times. This rearrangement joins TRBV6-1 to TRBJ2-5; D not resolved. In germline, CDR1 is MNHNS, CDR2 SASEGT. V was trimmed by 7 bases and J by 0 bases, leaving 6 bases between them. The CDR3 covers 12 residues. DNA of the CDR3: TGTGCCAGCAAATTATACCAAGAGACCCAGTACTTC. Its translation: CASKLYQETQYF.

V gene TRBV28 combines with J gene TRBJ2-3, with TRBD2 matching over 7 bases. V trimming: 9 bases; J trimming: 6 bases; junction bases outside the gene matches: 18. This CDR3 spans 16 amino acids. Germline V gene sequence: CDR1 MDHEN, CDR2 SYDVKM. For the CDR3, the DNA is TGTGCCAGAACACTACAGCGGGAACTCGGGGTGGATACGCAGTATTTT. Its protein is CARTLQRELGVDTQYF.

About this clonotype itself: The junction and the germline gene differ at one end; a read error may be behind it. The V gene is TRBV25-1, the J gene TRBJ2-1; 8 positions agree with TRBD2. Germline assignment: CDR1 MGHDK and CDR2 SYGVNS. This CDR3 is 16 amino acids long. The CDR3 DNA is TGTGCCAGCAGTCAGACCGGGACTAGGGGTTACAATGAGCTGTTCTTC. Amino acid sequence: CASSQTGTRGYNELFF.

There are many counts of this clonotype. V and J are TRBV30 and TRBJ2-1; D not resolved. Looked up from germline, CDR1 is GTSNPN and CDR2 is SVGIG (reference sequence). This CDR3 spans 11 amino acids. The V and J ends lost 1 base and 6 bases respectively, with 4 bases between them. CDR3 sequence (DNA): TGTGCCTGGAGTGCTGCCAATGAGCAGTTCTTC. Translating it yields CAWSAANEQFF.

The chain employs TRBV28 and TRBJ2-1; TRBD2 matches 7 bases. J was trimmed by 10 bases and V by 3 bases; bases with no gene match: 3. Germline CDR1 is MDHEN and CDR2 is SYDVKM. The CDR3 extends over 12 amino acids. This chain's CDR3 is CASSLDSGEQFF. DNA of the CDR3: TGTGCCAGCAGTTTGGATAGCGGGGAGCAGTTCTTC.

This clonotype was seen more than once but under ten times. V gene TRBV7-9 combines with J gene TRBJ1-1, with 7 bases aligning to TRBD1. There are 14 residues in the CDR3. The germline V gene has CDR1 SEHNR and CDR2 FQNEAQ (reference sequence). The J segment lost 9 bases and the V segment lost 4 bases, leaving 11 bases of the junction unmatched. DNA for the CDR3: TGTGCCAGCAGCTCCCGAAGACAGGGTGCTAAAGCTTTCTTT. It translates to CASSSRRQGAKAFF.

This chain joins TRBV2 and TRBJ2-1, with D possibly TRBD2 on 6 matching bases. V lost 7 bases to trimming and J lost 1 base, with 14 bases between them. The CDR3 length is 15 residues. Germline CDR1 SNHLY, CDR2 FYNNEI. The CDR3: CASKRLAVSYNEQFF. CDR3 DNA sequence: TGTGCCAGCAAAAGGTTAGCGGTTTCCTACAATGAGCAGTTCTTC.

This chain links TRBV20-1 with TRBJ2-7; 9 nucleotides match TRBD1. Germline CDR1 is DFQATT and CDR2 is SNEGSKA (reference sequence). The CDR3 spans 14 residues. V gave up 7 bases and J gave up 0 bases; unmatched junction bases: 7. For the CDR3, the DNA is TGCAGTGGGTGGCGGGGACAGGGCTCCTACGAGCAGTACTTC. It codes for CSGWRGQGSYEQYF.

Points on this clonotype: This may arise from a read error, as a much more abundant clone is one base away. The chain links TRBV3-1 to TRBJ2-5, with 7 bases aligning to TRBD2. The germline CDR1 and CDR2 sequences are LGHDT and YNNKEL (reference sequence). Losses at the gene ends were 1 base for V and 6 bases for J; bases not matched to a gene: 14. The CDR3 is made up of 17 amino acids. CDR3 loop: CASSQVVRQAAGKTQYF. CDR3 sequence (DNA): TGTGCCAGCAGCCAAGTAGTCCGGCAGGCAGCGGGGAAGACCCAGTACTTC.

This clonotype was seen ten or more times. The rearrangement links TRBV28 to TRBJ2-7; 7 positions agree with TRBD2. CDR1 is MDHEN, CDR2 SYDVKM, per germline. This CDR3 contains 13 residues. V lost 4 bases, J lost 7 bases, and 7 bases stayed unmatched. The CDR3 spells CASSSGGSKEQYF. DNA for the CDR3: TGTGCCAGCAGTTCGGGGGGTTCGAAAGAGCAGTACTTC.

This clonotype was detected a few times. This chain links TRBV27 with TRBJ2-1, with D possibly TRBD1 on 6 matching bases. CDR1 is MNHEY, CDR2 SMNVEV, per germline (reference sequence). The V and J ends lost 4 bases and 1 base respectively, with 14 bases between them. The CDR3 runs 16 residues. The CDR3 protein is CASSSDTGTSYNEQFF. In DNA, the CDR3 is TGTGCCAGCAGTTCAGACACCGGGACATCCTACAATGAGCAGTTCTTC.

In this sample, this clonotype turned up many times. This rearrangement joins TRBV29-1 to TRBJ2-3; 9 bases map to TRBD1. This CDR3 has 14 amino acids. V trimming: 6 bases; J trimming: 4 bases; junction bases outside the gene matches: 8. Germline CDR1 and CDR2: SQVTM and ANQGSEA. The CDR3 coding sequence is TGCAGCGTCCGGGACAGGGTAGAGTCAGATACGCAGTATTTT. Translating it yields CSVRDRVESDTQYF.

In this sample, this clonotype turned up a few times. This sequence joins TRBV28 and TRBJ2-7; 8 nucleotides agree with TRBD2. This CDR3 has 14 residues. The germline V gene has CDR1 MDHEN and CDR2 SYDVKM. V was pared by 5 bases and J by 3 bases, with 6 bases of the junction left unmatched. CDR3 sequence: CASSEGREDYEQYF. DNA of the CDR3: TGTGCCAGCAGTGAGGGGCGGGAGGACTACGAGCAGTACTTC.

This clonotype was seen more than once but under ten times. The rearrangement uses TRBV10-3 and TRBJ2-1, with 7 positions matching TRBD1. After removal of 6 bases from V and 10 bases from J, the junction contained 24 bases not matched to a gene. Germline V gene lookup returns CDR1 ENHRY and CDR2 SYGVKD. The CDR3 is 18 residues long. The CDR3 is CAIRGRTGNRKGDMEQFF. CDR3 coding DNA: TGTGCCATCAGGGGTAGGACAGGCAATCGTAAAGGGGATATGGAGCAGTTCTTC.

This clonotype showed up just a few times. The CDR3 nucleotides are TGTGCCAGCAGCCCCGCAGGGCCCTATCAGCCCCAGCATTTT. Translating it yields CASSPAGPYQPQHF. The chain recombines TRBV4-2 with TRBJ1-5; D may be TRBD1 (5 bases). Trimming pared 4 bases from V and 5 bases from J, leaving 12 bases between. Looked up from germline, CDR1 is LGHNA and CDR2 is YNFKEQ. The CDR3 runs 14 residues.

This chain links TRBV27 with TRBJ2-2; D unresolved. Trimming removed 2 bases from V and 4 bases from J, with 14 bases in between. Germline loops: CDR1 MNHEY, CDR2 SMNVEV (reference sequence). The CDR3 is made up of 16 amino acids. CDR3 region: CASSLVSGYPTGELFF. The CDR3 nucleotides are TGTGCCAGCAGTTTAGTGTCAGGCTACCCCACCGGGGAGCTGTTTTTT.

V is TRBV4-3 and J is TRBJ1-4; no clear D gene. The CDR3 has 18 amino acids. V dropped 0 bases and J dropped 0 bases, with 14 bases sitting between them. Germline CDR1 is LGHNA and CDR2 is YSLEER. The CDR3 bases are TGCGCCAGCAGCCAAGATGGAGGACTACTTGCAACTAATGAAAAACTGTTTTTT. As protein: CASSQDGGLLATNEKLFF.

At least ten counts were recorded for this clonotype. This chain uses TRBV28 with TRBJ2-2; weak D call: TRBD2 (5 bases). The V gene lost 8 bases and the J gene lost 1 base, with 11 bases spanning the gap. Germline V lookup: CDR1 MDHEN, CDR2 SYDVKM. This CDR3 contains 14 residues. The CDR3 DNA reads TGTGCCAGCGCGAGACGGGAGAACACCGGGGAGCTGTTTTTT. Amino acid sequence: CASARRENTGELFF.

The rearrangement links TRBV28 to TRBJ2-1; D assignment may be TRBD1 or TRBD2 (5 bases each). Germline lookup yields CDR1 MDHEN and CDR2 SYDVKM. The CDR3 runs 14 residues. Trimming shortened V by 4 bases and J by 2 bases, and 9 bases separated the two germline ends. Written as DNA, the CDR3 is TGTGCCAGCAGTTCCGGGACGCCCTACAATGAGCAGTTCTTC. Encoded protein: CASSSGTPYNEQFF.

The table lists this clonotype with many counts. The chain joins TRBV6-1 to TRBJ2-1; TRBD2 is a possible D gene (6 bases). V was clipped by 6 bases and J by 8 bases, with 17 bases between them. CDR3 length: 14 amino acids. CDR1 MNHNS and CDR2 SASEGT come from the germline V gene. The CDR3 protein is CASSFGGANDEQFF. CDR3 DNA sequence: TGTGCCAGCAGCTTCGGAGGGGCTAATGATGAGCAGTTCTTC.